This entry is about one TCR beta chain. This sample was included in a study of blood T cell repertoires in COVID-19. Study as a whole: COVID-19 samples collected from the United States, Italy and Spain covered acute and convalescent phases. Nucleic acid was either cDNA or gDNA, and it came from T cells, B-cell-depleted T cells, or PBMCs.

Original analysis: Estimates of nucleated cell counts were drawn from the amplification of reference gene primers. Using immunoSEQ multiplex PCR, the repertoire was profiled, and TCRdb retains in-frame clones only, with some absent. V and J calls and clone size come straight from that table; D and trimming were deduced from the DNA. The sample lists 88,000 or so clones; roughly 80% were seen once. Germline CDR1 reads ENHRY; CDR2 reads SYGVKD. This CDR3 has 15 residues. With V trimmed by 0 bases and J by 5 bases, 6 bases remained unmatched. The sequenced sample consisted of peripheral blood. This receptor was identified in a human donor in a cohort sampled during active COVID-19. V gene TRBV10-3 combines with J gene TRBJ2-5; 7 positions agree with TRBD2. The CDR3 here is CAISESREKLETQYF. CDR3 in DNA: TGTGCCATCAGTGAGTCGCGGGAGAAACTGGAGACCCAGTACTTC.